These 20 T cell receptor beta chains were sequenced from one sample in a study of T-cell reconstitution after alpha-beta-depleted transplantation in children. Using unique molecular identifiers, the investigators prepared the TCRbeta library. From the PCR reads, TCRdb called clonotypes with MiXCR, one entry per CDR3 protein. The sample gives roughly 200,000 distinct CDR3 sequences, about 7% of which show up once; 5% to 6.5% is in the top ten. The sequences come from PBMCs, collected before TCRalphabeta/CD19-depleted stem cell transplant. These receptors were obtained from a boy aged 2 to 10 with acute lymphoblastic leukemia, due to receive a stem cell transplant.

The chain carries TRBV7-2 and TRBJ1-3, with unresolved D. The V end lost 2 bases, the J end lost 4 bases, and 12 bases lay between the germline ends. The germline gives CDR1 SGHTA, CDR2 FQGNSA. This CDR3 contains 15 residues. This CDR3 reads CASSLREPRGNTIYF. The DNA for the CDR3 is TGTGCCAGCAGCTTAAGGGAACCCAGGGGAAACACCATATATTTT. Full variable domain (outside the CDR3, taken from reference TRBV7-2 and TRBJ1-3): GAGVSQSPSNKVTEKGKDVELRCDPISGHTALYWYRQSLGQGLEFLIYFQGNSAPDKSGLPSDRFSAERTGGSVSTLTIQRTQQEDSAVYLCASSLREPRGNTIYFGEGSWLTVV.

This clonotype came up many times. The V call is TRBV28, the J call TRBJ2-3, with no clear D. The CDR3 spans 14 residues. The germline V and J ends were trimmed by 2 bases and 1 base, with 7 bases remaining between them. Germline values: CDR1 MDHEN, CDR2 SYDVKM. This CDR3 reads CASSLISRTDTQYF. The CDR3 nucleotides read TGTGCCAGCAGTTTAATCTCGCGCACAGATACGCAGTATTTT.

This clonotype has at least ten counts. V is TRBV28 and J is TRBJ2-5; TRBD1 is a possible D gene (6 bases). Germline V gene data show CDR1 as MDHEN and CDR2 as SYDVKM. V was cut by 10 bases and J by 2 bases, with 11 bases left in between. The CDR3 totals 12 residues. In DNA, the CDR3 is TGTGCCACCATAGGGGGACAAGAGACCCAGTACTTC. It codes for CATIGGQETQYF.

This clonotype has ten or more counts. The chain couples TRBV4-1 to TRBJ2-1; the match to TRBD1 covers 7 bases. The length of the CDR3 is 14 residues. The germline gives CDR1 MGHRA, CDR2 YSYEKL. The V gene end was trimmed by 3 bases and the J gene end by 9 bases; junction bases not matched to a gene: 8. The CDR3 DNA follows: TGCGCCAGCAGCCAGGGGTCAGGGGGTGGTGAGCAGTTCTTC. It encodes CASSQGSGGGEQFF.

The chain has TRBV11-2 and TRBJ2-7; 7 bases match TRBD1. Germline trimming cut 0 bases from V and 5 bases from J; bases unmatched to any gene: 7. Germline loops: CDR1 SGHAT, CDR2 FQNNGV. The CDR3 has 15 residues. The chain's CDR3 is CASSLDQTGPHEQYF. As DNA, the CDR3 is TGTGCCAGCAGCTTAGATCAGACAGGGCCCCACGAGCAGTACTTC.

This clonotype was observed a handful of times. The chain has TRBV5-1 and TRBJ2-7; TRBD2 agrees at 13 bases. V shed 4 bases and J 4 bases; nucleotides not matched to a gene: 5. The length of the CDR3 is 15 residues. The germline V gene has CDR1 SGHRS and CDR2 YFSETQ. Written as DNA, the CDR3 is TGCGCCAGCAGCCCCGGGACTAGCGGGGTATACGAGCAGTACTTC. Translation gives CASSPGTSGVYEQYF.

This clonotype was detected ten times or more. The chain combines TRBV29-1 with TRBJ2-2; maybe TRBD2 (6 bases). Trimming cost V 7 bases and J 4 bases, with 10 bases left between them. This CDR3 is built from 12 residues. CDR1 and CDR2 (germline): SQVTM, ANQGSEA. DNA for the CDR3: TGCAGCGCCGCCGGGAGCACCGGGGAGCTGTTTTTT. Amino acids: CSAAGSTGELFF.

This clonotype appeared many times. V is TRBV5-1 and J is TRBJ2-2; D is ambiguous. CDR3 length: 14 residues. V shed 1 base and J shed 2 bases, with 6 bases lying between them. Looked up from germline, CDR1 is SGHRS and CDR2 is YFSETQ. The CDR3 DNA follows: TGCGCCAGCAGCTTGCTTGCTAACACCGGGGAGCTGTTTTTT. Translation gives CASSLLANTGELFF.

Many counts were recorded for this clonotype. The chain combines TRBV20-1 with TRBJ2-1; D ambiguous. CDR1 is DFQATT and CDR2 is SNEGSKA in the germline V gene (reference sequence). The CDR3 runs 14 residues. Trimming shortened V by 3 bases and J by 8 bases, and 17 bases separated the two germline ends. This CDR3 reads CSASRSGPRDEQFF. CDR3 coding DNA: TGCAGTGCTAGCCGATCAGGCCCGCGAGATGAGCAGTTCTTC.

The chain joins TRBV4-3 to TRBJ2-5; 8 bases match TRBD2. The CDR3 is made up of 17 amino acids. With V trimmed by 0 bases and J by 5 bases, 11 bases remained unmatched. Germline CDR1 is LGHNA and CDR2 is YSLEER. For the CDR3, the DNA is TGCGCCAGCAGCCAAGAGTTACCGGGACTAGGAGGGGAGACCCAGTACTTC. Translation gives CASSQELPGLGGETQYF.

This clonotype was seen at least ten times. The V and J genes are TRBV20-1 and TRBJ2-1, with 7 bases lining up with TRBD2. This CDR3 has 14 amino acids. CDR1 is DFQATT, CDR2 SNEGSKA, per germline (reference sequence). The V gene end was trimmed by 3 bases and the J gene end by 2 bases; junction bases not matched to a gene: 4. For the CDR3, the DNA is TGCAGTGCTAGTCCCAGCGGGACCTACAATGAGCAGTTCTTC. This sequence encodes CSASPSGTYNEQFF.

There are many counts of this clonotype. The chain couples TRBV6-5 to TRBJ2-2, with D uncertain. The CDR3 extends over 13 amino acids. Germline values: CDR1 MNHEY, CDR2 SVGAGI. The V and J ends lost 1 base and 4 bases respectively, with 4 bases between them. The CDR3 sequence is CASSYWGTGELFF. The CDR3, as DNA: TGTGCCAGCAGTTACTGGGGCACCGGGGAGCTGTTTTTT.

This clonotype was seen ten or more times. This CDR3 reads CSARGEGFNEQFF. DNA of the CDR3: TGCAGTGCTAGAGGCGAGGGGTTCAATGAGCAGTTCTTC. This chain joins TRBV20-1 and TRBJ2-1; D possibly uses TRBD1 or TRBD2 (5 bases each). V lost 1 base and J 6 bases, leaving 10 bases between the germline ends. The CDR3 is 13 residues long. In germline, CDR1 is DFQATT, CDR2 SNEGSKA (reference sequence).

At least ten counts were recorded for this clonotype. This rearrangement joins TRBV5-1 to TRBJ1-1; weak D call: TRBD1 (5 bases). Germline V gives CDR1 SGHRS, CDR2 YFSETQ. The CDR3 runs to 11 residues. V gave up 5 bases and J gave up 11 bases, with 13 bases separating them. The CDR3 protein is CASSWQGRAFF. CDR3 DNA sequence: TGCGCCAGCAGTTGGCAGGGTCGGGCTTTCTTT.

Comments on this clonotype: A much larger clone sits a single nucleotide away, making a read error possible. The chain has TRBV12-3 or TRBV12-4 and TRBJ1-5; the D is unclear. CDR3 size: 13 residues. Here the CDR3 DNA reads TGTGCCCGCAGTTTAAATAGGGATGGGCCCCAGCATTTT. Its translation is CARSLNRDGPQHF.

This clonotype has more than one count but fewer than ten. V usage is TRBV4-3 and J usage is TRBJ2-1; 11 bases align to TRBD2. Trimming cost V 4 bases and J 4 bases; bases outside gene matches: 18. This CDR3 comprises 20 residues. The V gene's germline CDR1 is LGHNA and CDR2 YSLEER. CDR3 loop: CASSPRLAGGYGARYNEQFF. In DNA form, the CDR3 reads TGCGCCAGCAGCCCCCGTCTAGCGGGAGGTTACGGGGCACGTTACAATGAGCAGTTCTTC.

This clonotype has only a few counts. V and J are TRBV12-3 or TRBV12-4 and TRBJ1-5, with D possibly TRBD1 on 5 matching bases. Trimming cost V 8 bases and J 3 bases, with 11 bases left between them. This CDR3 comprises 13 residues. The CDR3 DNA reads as TGTGCCAGCCACGGGGGTTACAATCAGCCCCAGCATTTT. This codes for CASHGGYNQPQHF.

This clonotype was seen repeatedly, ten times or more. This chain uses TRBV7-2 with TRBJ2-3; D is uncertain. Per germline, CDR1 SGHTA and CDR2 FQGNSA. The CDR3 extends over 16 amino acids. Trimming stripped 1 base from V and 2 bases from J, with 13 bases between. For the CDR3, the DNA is TGTGCCAGCAGCTTAGGAGGCCCGGCCTACACAGATACGCAGTATTTT. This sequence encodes CASSLGGPAYTDTQYF.

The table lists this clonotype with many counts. The CDR3 DNA is TGTGCCAGCAGCCCCGTTAGGGGGGCTCTGGACAATGAGCAGTTCTTC. Its translation: CASSPVRGALDNEQFF. This chain uses TRBV28 with TRBJ2-1; possibly TRBD1 or TRBD2 for D (6 bases each). Germline V gene data show CDR1 as MDHEN and CDR2 as SYDVKM. The CDR3 runs to 16 residues. V was clipped by 6 bases and J by 5 bases, with 20 bases between them.

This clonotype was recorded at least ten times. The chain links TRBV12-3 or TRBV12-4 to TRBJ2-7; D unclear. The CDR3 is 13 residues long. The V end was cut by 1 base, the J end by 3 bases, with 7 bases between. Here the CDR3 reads CASSLGDNYEQYF. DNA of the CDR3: TGTGCCAGCAGTTTAGGTGACAACTACGAGCAGTACTTC.